Described below is a single T cell receptor beta chain sequence and its context. The entry originates in a study of blood T cell repertoires in COVID-19. Study-level information: Sites in the United States, Italy and Spain provided acute and convalescent COVID-19 samples. Sources were T cells, B-cell-depleted T cells, or PBMCs; the material itself was cDNA or gDNA.

Germline V CDR1 and CDR2: SEHNR, FQNEAQ (reference sequence). V lost 1 base and J lost 6; bases outside the gene matches: 10. This CDR3 region has 16 residues. Authors' processing steps: Estimated nucleated cell counts came from reference gene primer amplification. Libraries were prepared by immunoSEQ multiplex PCR; TCRdb keeps only in-frame clonotypes and omits some of them. The D gene and trimming were derived from the DNA, and the V and J assignments and clone size from that table. The sample lists about 140,000 clones, roughly four fifths occurring once. The genes are TRBV7-9 and TRBJ2-7; 9 bases align to TRBD2. The specimen was peripheral blood. This TCR was recovered from a human donor in a cohort sampled during active COVID-19. CDR3 sequence reads: CASSLGPQRGDGEQYF. CDR3 bases: TGTGCCAGCAGCTTAGGACCCCAGCGGGGGGATGGCGAGCAGTACTTC.